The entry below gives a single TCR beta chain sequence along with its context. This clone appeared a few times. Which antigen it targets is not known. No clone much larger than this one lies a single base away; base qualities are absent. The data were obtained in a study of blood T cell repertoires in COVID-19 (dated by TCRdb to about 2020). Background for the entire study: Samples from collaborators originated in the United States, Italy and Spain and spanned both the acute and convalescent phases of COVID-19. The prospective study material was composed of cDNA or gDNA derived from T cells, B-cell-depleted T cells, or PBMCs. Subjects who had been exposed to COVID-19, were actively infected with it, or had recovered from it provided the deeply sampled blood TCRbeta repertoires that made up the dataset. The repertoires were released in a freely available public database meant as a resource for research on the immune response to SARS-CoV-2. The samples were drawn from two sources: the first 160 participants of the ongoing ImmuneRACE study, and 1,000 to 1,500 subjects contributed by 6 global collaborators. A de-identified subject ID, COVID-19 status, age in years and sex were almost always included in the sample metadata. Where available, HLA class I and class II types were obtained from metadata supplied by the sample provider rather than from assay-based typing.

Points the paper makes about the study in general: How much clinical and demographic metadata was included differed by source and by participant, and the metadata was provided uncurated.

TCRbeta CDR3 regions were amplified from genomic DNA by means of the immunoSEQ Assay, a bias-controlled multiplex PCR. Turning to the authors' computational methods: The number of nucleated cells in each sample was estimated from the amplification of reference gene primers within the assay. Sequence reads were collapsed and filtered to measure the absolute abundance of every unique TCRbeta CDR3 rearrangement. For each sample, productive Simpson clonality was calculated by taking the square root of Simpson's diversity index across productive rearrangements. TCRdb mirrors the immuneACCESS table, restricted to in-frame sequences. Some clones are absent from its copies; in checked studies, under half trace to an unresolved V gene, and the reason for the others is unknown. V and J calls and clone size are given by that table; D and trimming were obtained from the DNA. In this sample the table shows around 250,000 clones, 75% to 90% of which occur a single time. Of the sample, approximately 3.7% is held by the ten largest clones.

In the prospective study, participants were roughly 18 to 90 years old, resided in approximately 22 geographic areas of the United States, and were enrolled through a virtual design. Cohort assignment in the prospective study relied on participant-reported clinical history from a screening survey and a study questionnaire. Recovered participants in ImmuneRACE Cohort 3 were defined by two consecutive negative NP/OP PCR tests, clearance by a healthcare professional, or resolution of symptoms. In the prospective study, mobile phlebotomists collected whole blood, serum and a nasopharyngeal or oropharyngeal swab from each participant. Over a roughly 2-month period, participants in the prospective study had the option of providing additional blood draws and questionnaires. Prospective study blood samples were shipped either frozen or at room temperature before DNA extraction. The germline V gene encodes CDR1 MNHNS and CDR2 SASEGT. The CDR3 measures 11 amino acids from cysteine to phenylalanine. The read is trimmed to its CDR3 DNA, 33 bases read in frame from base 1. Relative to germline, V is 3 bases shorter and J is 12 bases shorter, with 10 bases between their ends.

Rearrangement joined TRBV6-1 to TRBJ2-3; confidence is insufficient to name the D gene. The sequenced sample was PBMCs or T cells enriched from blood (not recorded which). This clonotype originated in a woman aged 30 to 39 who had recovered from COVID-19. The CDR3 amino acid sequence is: CASSEAFFQYF. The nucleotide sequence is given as TGTGCCAGCAGTGAGGCCTTCTTTCAGTATTTT.